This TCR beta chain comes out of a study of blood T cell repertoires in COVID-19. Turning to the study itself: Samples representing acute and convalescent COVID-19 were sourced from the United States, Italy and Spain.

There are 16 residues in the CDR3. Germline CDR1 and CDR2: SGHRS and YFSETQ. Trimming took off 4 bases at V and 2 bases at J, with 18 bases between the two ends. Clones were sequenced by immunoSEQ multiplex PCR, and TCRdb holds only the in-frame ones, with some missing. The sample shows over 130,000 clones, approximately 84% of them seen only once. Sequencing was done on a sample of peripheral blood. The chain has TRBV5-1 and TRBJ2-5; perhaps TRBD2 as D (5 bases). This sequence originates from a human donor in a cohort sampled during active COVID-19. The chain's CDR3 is CASSTPRAQFQETQYF. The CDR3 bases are TGCGCCAGCAGCACTCCGAGGGCACAGTTTCAAGAGACCCAGTACTTC.